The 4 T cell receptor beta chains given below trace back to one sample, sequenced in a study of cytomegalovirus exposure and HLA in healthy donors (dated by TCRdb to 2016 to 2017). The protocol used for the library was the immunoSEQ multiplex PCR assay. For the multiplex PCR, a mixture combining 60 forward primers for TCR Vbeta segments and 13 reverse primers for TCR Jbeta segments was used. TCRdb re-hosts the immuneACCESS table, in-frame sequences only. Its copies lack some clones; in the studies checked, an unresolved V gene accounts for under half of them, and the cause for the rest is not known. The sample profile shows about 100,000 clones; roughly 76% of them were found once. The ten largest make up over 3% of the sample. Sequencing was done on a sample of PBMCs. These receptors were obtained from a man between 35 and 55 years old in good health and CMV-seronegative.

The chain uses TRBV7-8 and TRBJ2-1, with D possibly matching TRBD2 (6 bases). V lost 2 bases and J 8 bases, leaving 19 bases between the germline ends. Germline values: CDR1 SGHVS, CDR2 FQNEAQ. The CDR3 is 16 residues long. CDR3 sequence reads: CASSLTGRRGVDEQFF. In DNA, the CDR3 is TGTGCCAGCAGCTTAACGGGGAGGAGAGGGGTGGATGAGCAGTTCTTC. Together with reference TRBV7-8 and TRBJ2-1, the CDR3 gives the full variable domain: GAGVSQSPRYKVAKRGQDVALRCDPISGHVSLFWYQQALGQGPEFLTYFQNEAQLDKSGLPSDRFFAERPEGSVSTLKIQRTQQEDSAVYLCASSLTGRRGVDEQFFGPGTRLTVL.

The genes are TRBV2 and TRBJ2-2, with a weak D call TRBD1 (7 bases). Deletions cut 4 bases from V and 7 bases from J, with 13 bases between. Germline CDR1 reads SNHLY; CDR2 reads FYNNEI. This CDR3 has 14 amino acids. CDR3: CASSGRGQVGELFF. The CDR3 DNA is TGTGCCAGCAGTGGGAGGGGGCAGGTCGGGGAGCTGTTTTTT.

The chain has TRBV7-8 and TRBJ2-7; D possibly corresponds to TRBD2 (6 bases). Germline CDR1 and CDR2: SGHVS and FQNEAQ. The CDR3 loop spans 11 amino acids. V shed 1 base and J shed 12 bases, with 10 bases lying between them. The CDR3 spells CASSLVAVPYF. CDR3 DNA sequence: TGTGCCAGCAGCTTAGTAGCGGTACCGTACTTC.

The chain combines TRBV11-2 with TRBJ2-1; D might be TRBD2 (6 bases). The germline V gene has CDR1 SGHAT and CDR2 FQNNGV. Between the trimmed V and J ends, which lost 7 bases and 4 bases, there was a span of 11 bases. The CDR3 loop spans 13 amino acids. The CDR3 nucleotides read TGTGCCAGCAATTCACTAGCTTACAATGAGCAGTTCTTC. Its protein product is CASNSLAYNEQFF.